One and the same sample provided the 10 T cell receptor beta chains below, sequenced in a study of cytomegalovirus exposure and HLA in healthy donors. Here immunoSEQ multiplex PCR was the method, and the copy in TCRdb shows in-frame clones only, minus some. The data contain about 57,000 clones, just over 90% of them singletons. The sample comprised PBMCs. These receptors all come from a woman under 30 in good health and CMV-seronegative.

The J gene is TRBJ1-5, the V gene TRBV7-2, with TRBD1 matching over 8 bases. This CDR3 comprises 15 residues. Looked up from germline, CDR1 is SGHTA and CDR2 is FQGNSA. With V trimmed by 4 bases and J by 3 bases, 5 bases remained unmatched. The chain's CDR3 is CASSSRTGNNQPQHF. The CDR3 DNA is TGTGCCAGCAGCTCCCGGACAGGGAACAATCAGCCCCAGCATTTT.

CDR3 coding DNA: TGCAGCGTTGAATACGGGACAGGTCTCGACGAGCAGTACTTC. Its protein is CSVEYGTGLDEQYF. The gene calls are TRBV29-1 and TRBJ2-7; the match to TRBD1 covers 8 bases. From germline, CDR1 is SQVTM and CDR2 ANQGSEA. There are 14 residues in the CDR3. The ends lost 2 bases at V and 5 bases at J; junction bases unmatched: 8.

This clone came up once. The chain joins TRBV27 to TRBJ1-2, with D possibly matching TRBD1 (6 bases). The CDR3 loop spans 18 amino acids. Germline CDR1 is MNHEY and CDR2 is SMNVEV (reference sequence). The V gene lost 3 bases and the J gene lost 0 bases, with 20 bases spanning the gap. Written as DNA, the CDR3 is TGTGCCAGCAGTTTCCATGAGCCCGACAGGACCACTAACTATGGCTACACCTTC. This gives the protein CASSFHEPDRTTNYGYTF.

This chain uses TRBV9 with TRBJ1-1; the D gene is possibly TRBD1 (6 bases). V was cut by 3 bases and J by 3 bases, with 12 bases left in between. CDR3 length: 14 amino acids. The germline V gene encodes CDR1 SGDLS and CDR2 YYNGEE. The CDR3 reads CASSAEDRYTEAFF. CDR3 nucleotides: TGTGCCAGCAGCGCAGAGGACAGATACACTGAAGCTTTCTTT.

V is TRBV28 and J is TRBJ2-1, with D perhaps matching TRBD1 (5 bases). Germline CDR1 MDHEN, CDR2 SYDVKM. V lost 5 bases and J 11 bases, leaving 19 bases between the germline ends. The CDR3 runs to 14 residues. For the CDR3, the DNA is TGTGCCAGCAGTCTGGCCGCCGTCCAGGGAAAGCAGTTCTTC. This translates into CASSLAAVQGKQFF.

The CDR3 loop is CASSYPGTIITGELFF. DNA for the CDR3: TGTGCCAGCAGCTACCCCGGGACTATCATCACCGGGGAGCTGTTTTTT. This chain uses TRBV7-2 with TRBJ2-2; 7 nucleotides line up with TRBD2. The CDR3 totals 16 residues. Germline CDR1 reads SGHTA; CDR2 reads FQGNSA. V gave up 4 bases and J gave up 4 bases; unmatched junction bases: 9.

This clone has a handful of counts. This rearrangement joins TRBV5-1 to TRBJ1-3, with D perhaps TRBD1 (6 bases). CDR1 and CDR2 from the germline V gene are SGHRS and YFSETQ. V was shortened by 3 bases and J by 1 base, with 8 bases between the two germline ends. This CDR3 contains 14 residues. The CDR3 DNA follows: TGCGCCAGCAGCTCAGGGGAATCTGGAAACACCATATATTTT. Amino acids: CASSSGESGNTIYF.

This chain joins TRBV2 and TRBJ2-7, with a tentative D call TRBD2 (7 bases). The ends were cut back, 6 bases at V and 2 bases at J, with 29 bases in the middle. Germline CDR1 is SNHLY and CDR2 is FYNNEI. The CDR3 extends over 19 amino acids. CDR3 DNA: TGTGCCAGCAGCTCAATGGGGGGGTTAGGACAGCAACGAACCTACGAGCAGTACGTC. It codes for CASSSMGGLGQQRTYEQYV.

This sequence joins TRBV2 and TRBJ1-5; perhaps TRBD1 as D (6 bases). The CDR3 extends over 15 amino acids. Trimming cost V 4 bases and J 4 bases, with 14 bases left between them. The germline gives CDR1 SNHLY, CDR2 FYNNEI. The CDR3 region is CASSGSGTNNQPQHF. The CDR3 region has the DNA TGTGCCAGCAGTGGATCTGGGACAAATAATCAGCCCCAGCATTTT.

This clone is a singleton in its sample. The chain has TRBV10-3 and TRBJ2-2; 10 nucleotides align to TRBD2. Germline V gives CDR1 ENHRY, CDR2 SYGVKD. Trimming removed 4 bases from V and 4 bases from J; junction bases left unmatched: 9. CDR3 length: 17 residues. CDR3 nucleotides: TGTGCCATCAGTGGGACTAGCGGAACCTTCGGCACCGGGGAGCTGTTTTTT. Its translation is CAISGTSGTFGTGELFF.